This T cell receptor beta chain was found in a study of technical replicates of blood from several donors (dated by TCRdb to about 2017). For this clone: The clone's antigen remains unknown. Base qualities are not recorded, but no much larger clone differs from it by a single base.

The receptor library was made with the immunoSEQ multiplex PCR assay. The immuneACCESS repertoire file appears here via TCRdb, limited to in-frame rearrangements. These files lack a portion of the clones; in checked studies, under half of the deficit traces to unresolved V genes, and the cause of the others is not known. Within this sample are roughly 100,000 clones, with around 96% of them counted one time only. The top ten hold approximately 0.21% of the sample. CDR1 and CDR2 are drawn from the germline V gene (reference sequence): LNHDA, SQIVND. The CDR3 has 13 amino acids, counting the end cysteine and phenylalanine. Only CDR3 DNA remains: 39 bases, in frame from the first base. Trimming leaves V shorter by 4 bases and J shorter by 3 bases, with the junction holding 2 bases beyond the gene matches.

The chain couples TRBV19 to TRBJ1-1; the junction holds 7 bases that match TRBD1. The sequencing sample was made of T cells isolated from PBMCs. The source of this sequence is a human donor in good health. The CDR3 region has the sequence CASSNQGDTEAFF. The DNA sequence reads TGTGCCAGTAGTAATCAGGGGGACACTGAAGCTTTCTTT. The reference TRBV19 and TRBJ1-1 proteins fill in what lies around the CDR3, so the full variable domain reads DGGITQSPKYLFRKEGQNVTLSCEQNLNHDAMYWYRQDPGQGLRLIYYSQIVNDFQKGDIAEGYSVSREKKESFPLTVTSAQKNPTAFYLCASSNQGDTEAFFGQGTRLTVV.